The 31 T cell receptor beta chains in this list originate from one sample, sequenced in a study of blood T cell repertoires in COVID-19. Produced via immunoSEQ multiplex PCR; TCRdb's table is partial and in-frame only. The sample includes some 320,000 clones, 90% of them seen just once. Material for sequencing was PBMCs or T cells enriched from blood (not recorded which). These receptors were taken from a man between 60 and 70 years old who had recovered from COVID-19.

This chain joins TRBV5-8 and TRBJ1-5; D remains unclear. This CDR3 contains 15 residues. V shed 1 base and J shed 5 bases, with 13 bases lying between them. Germline-derived CDR1 and CDR2 are SGHTS and YDEGEE. CDR3 loop: CASSLSGRVDQPQHF. The CDR3, as DNA: TGTGCCAGCAGCTTGAGTGGGAGGGTGGATCAGCCCCAGCATTTT.

The gene calls are TRBV6-1 and TRBJ1-1, with 8 bases matching TRBD1. CDR3 length: 13 amino acids. J was trimmed by 11 bases and V by 2 bases; bases with no gene match: 7. Germline V gene lookup returns CDR1 MNHNS and CDR2 SASEGT. The CDR3 DNA reads as TGTGCCAGCAGTGAACGGCAGGGGGCAATGGCTTTCTTT. The encoded protein is CASSERQGAMAFF.

The chain uses TRBV7-9 and TRBJ1-5; TRBD1 is a possible D gene (5 bases). The germline V gene has CDR1 SEHNR and CDR2 FQNEAQ (reference sequence). This CDR3 spans 12 amino acids. Trimming shortened V by 1 base and J by 10 bases, and 8 bases separated the two germline ends. The CDR3 sequence is CASSLDQGPQHF. CDR3 DNA sequence: TGTGCCAGCAGCTTAGATCAGGGCCCCCAGCATTTT.

This clone was observed a single time. V gene TRBV5-1 combines with J gene TRBJ2-7, with D possibly being TRBD2 (5 bases). Germline CDR1 reads SGHRS; CDR2 reads YFSETQ. This CDR3 region has 12 residues. Trimming removed 2 bases from V and 7 bases from J, with 10 bases in between. CDR3 nucleotide sequence: TGCGCCAGCAGCTTCAGCGGTCTGGAGCAGTACTTC. It encodes CASSFSGLEQYF.

This sequence joins TRBV6-6 and TRBJ2-6; TRBD1 matches 8 bases. CDR1 and CDR2 from the germline V gene are MNHNY and SVGAGI (reference sequence). The CDR3 totals 15 residues. The junction had 6 bases not matched to a gene; V was cut back by 11 bases and J by 0 bases. The CDR3 nucleotides are TGTGCCTCCCGGGACAGGAGCTCTGGGGCCAACGTCCTGACTTTC. This sequence encodes CASRDRSSGANVLTF.

The chain has TRBV6-5 and TRBJ1-2; maybe TRBD1 (5 bases). The germline V gene encodes CDR1 MNHEY and CDR2 SVGAGI. The CDR3 runs 14 residues. The V end was cut by 3 bases, the J end by 8 bases, with 16 bases between. This CDR3 reads CASSYRQGGLGYTF. The CDR3 DNA reads TGTGCCAGCAGTTATCGCCAGGGAGGCTTGGGCTACACCTTC.

This clone was counted a few times. The gene calls are TRBV9 and TRBJ1-1, with D possibly matching TRBD1 (6 bases). CDR1 and CDR2 (germline): SGDLS, YYNGEE. The CDR3 is 17 amino acids. V was shortened by 2 bases and J by 0 bases, with 17 bases between the two germline ends. CDR3 coding DNA: TGTGCCAGCAGCGTCGGGGGGGCGCTCCCAATGAACACTGAAGCTTTCTTT. This codes for CASSVGGALPMNTEAFF.

The J gene is TRBJ1-4, the V gene TRBV28, with D unclear. CDR1 and CDR2 from the germline V gene are MDHEN and SYDVKM. The ends were cut back, 3 bases at V and 4 bases at J, with 9 bases in the middle. This CDR3 is built from 14 residues. The CDR3 DNA is TGTGCCAGCAGTTTGGGCCAGATTAATGAAAAACTGTTTTTT. Its protein product is CASSLGQINEKLFF. Complete variable domain (other parts from reference TRBV28 and TRBJ1-4): DVKVTQSSRYLVKRTGEKVFLECVQDMDHENMFWYRQDPGLGLRLIYFSYDVKMKEKGDIPEGYSVSREKKERFSLILESASTNQTSMYLCASSLGQINEKLFFGSGTQLSVL.

The chain recombines TRBV10-3 with TRBJ2-7; possibly TRBD1 for D (5 bases). Germline V lookup: CDR1 ENHRY, CDR2 SYGVKD. V was shortened by 6 bases and J by 3 bases, with 18 bases between the two germline ends. There are 15 residues in the CDR3. The CDR3 spells CAIREQDAVFYEQYF. The DNA of the CDR3 is TGTGCCATCAGGGAACAGGATGCAGTCTTCTACGAGCAGTACTTC.

The V gene is TRBV19, the J gene TRBJ1-2, with TRBD1 identical over 8 bases. Germline lookup yields CDR1 LNHDA and CDR2 SQIVND (reference sequence). This CDR3 contains 14 residues. Unmatched junction bases numbered 8, after V lost 6 bases and J lost 5 bases. CDR3 sequence (DNA): TGTGCCAGTAGACCGGGACAGGCGGCTTATGGCTACACCTTC. Protein product: CASRPGQAAYGYTF.

The chain couples TRBV12-3 or TRBV12-4 to TRBJ1-5, with D tentatively TRBD1 (5 bases). This CDR3 has 13 amino acids. The V gene lost 11 bases and the J gene lost 2 bases, with 13 bases spanning the gap. The CDR3 DNA follows: TGTGCCGCAGCTTTGGGGCGCAATCAGCCCCAGCATTTT. Translation gives CAAALGRNQPQHF.

The chain combines TRBV19 with TRBJ1-5; D unresolved. Trimming removed 6 bases at V and 1 base at J, with 19 bases between. This CDR3 region has 17 residues. Germline CDR1 reads LNHDA; CDR2 reads SQIVND (reference sequence). The CDR3 nucleotides are TGTGCCAGTAGCGCCGACCAGGTTCAGCGGAGCAATCAGCCCCAGCATTTT. Amino acids: CASSADQVQRSNQPQHF.

This chain links TRBV6-5 with TRBJ2-7, with D possibly being TRBD2 (5 bases). In germline, CDR1 is MNHEY, CDR2 SVGAGI. The CDR3 is 14 residues long. V gave up 6 bases and J gave up 4 bases, with 16 bases separating them. In nucleotides, the CDR3 is TGTGCCAGCAGCAAGAGAGGGAGTGTTTACGAGCAGTACTTC. This codes for CASSKRGSVYEQYF.

The V gene is TRBV30, the J gene TRBJ2-1; weak D call: TRBD1 (6 bases). Trimming left V 6 bases short and J 4 bases short, with 13 bases between. CDR1 is GTSNPN and CDR2 is SVGIG in the germline V gene (reference sequence). The CDR3 totals 13 residues. This CDR3 is CACTGFPYNEQFF. CDR3 sequence (DNA): TGTGCCTGTACAGGGTTTCCTTACAATGAGCAGTTCTTC.

In DNA form, the CDR3 reads TGTGCCAGCAGCAGTGGAGACGAAGGAGAGACCCAGTACTTC. Its translation is CASSSGDEGETQYF. The V and J genes are TRBV21-1 and TRBJ2-5; the D call TRBD2 from the table was never checked on the DNA. TRBV21-1 is noted as a pseudogene. There are 14 residues in the CDR3.

This clone was detected only once. The V gene is TRBV4-1, the J gene TRBJ2-6, with a possible D match to TRBD1 (6 bases). The CDR3 loop spans 18 amino acids. Germline V gives CDR1 MGHRA, CDR2 YSYEKL. The ends were cut back, 2 bases at V and 2 bases at J, with 16 bases in the middle. The CDR3 DNA follows: TGCGCCAGCAGCCAATTTAGTCAGGGGCTTACTGGGGCCAACGTCCTGACTTTC. Translated: CASSQFSQGLTGANVLTF.

This clone was seen more than once but under ten times. The V and J genes are TRBV5-4 and TRBJ1-2; 7 bases agree with TRBD1. V trimming: 0 bases; J trimming: 2 bases; junction bases outside the gene matches: 10. The germline CDR1 and CDR2 sequences are SGHNT and YYREEE (reference sequence). The CDR3 contains 17 residues. This chain's CDR3 is CASSLGGGLQGNYGYTF. CDR3 DNA: TGTGCCAGCAGCTTGGGGGGCGGATTACAGGGGAACTATGGCTACACCTTC.

V is TRBV15 and J is TRBJ1-4, with TRBD1 matching over 9 bases. This CDR3 region has 14 residues. V lost 5 bases to trimming and J lost 8 bases; unmatched junction nucleotides: 6. Germline lookup yields CDR1 LNHNV and CDR2 YYDKDF (reference sequence). The CDR3 loop is CATSFRDRVEKLFF. CDR3 DNA sequence: TGTGCCACCAGCTTCCGGGACAGGGTGGAAAAACTGTTTTTT.

For the CDR3, the DNA is TGTGCCAGCAGGTCCCACAGCGGAAATGAAAAACTGTTTTTT. Translating gives CASRSHSGNEKLFF. The chain couples TRBV6-5 to TRBJ1-4; no clear D. Germline CDR1 is MNHEY and CDR2 is SVGAGI. The CDR3 contains 14 residues. V was shortened by 6 bases and J by 5 bases, with 13 bases between the two germline ends.

The chain recombines TRBV27 with TRBJ2-5; 10 nucleotides match TRBD2. This CDR3 contains 17 residues. Germline CDR1 and CDR2: MNHEY and SMNVEV (reference sequence). With 5 bases clipped from V and 3 bases from J, the junction kept 12 bases outside the gene matches. CDR3 region: CASSQWSGRAGKETQYF. DNA of the CDR3: TGTGCCAGCAGTCAGTGGAGCGGGAGGGCCGGGAAAGAGACCCAGTACTTC.

The chain couples TRBV9 to TRBJ2-1; 8 bases align to TRBD2. V shed 2 bases, J shed 4 bases, and the junction held 8 bases outside the gene matches. This CDR3 is 16 amino acids long. CDR1 and CDR2 from the germline V gene are SGDLS and YYNGEE. The CDR3 here is CASSVTGGRGYNEQFF. CDR3 DNA: TGTGCCAGCAGCGTTACGGGGGGGCGAGGATACAATGAGCAGTTCTTC.

This chain joins TRBV5-1 and TRBJ1-1, with D hard to call. V gave up 4 bases and J gave up 4 bases, with 20 bases separating them. The V gene's germline CDR1 is SGHRS and CDR2 YFSETQ. The CDR3 totals 16 residues. The CDR3 coding sequence is TGCGCCAGCAGCCGCATCAGCGGTAACCGGGGCACTGAAGCTTTCTTT. The encoded protein is CASSRISGNRGTEAFF.

The chain carries TRBV5-6 and TRBJ1-1, with D uncertain. With 4 bases removed from V and 1 base from J, the gap between germline ends came to 8 bases. CDR1 and CDR2 (germline): SGHDT, YYEEEE. The CDR3 sequence is 13 residues long. The CDR3 bases are TGTGCCAGCAGCCCGCAGAAGAACACTGAAGCTTTCTTT. As protein: CASSPQKNTEAFF.

With regard to this clone: One junction end disagrees with the germline gene, perhaps due to a read error. The chain joins TRBV3-1 (or the pseudogene TRBV3-2) to TRBJ2-7; D not resolved. From germline, CDR1 is LGHDT and CDR2 YNNKEL (reference sequence). The CDR3 runs to 14 residues. CDR3 bases: TGTGCCAGCAGCCAAACGGCTAGTTCCTCCGAGCAGTACTTC. Protein sequence: CASSQTASSSEQYF.

This chain joins TRBV6-5 and TRBJ2-7; D perhaps matches TRBD1 (6 bases). Trimming took 6 bases from V and 4 from J, leaving 13 bases between them. This CDR3 region has 13 residues. Germline loops: CDR1 MNHEY, CDR2 SVGAGI. CDR3 bases: TGTGCCAGCAGACTTGGACAGTCGTACGAGCAGTACTTC. Protein: CASRLGQSYEQYF.

V gene TRBV30 combines with J gene TRBJ1-5; D remains unclear. The CDR3 is 13 amino acids. V lost 1 base and J 7 bases, leaving 11 bases between the germline ends. The germline V gene encodes CDR1 GTSNPN and CDR2 SVGIG (reference sequence). The CDR3 spells CAWSGEGGQPQHF. CDR3 in DNA: TGTGCCTGGAGTGGAGAGGGCGGACAGCCCCAGCATTTT.

This clone was counted once. The V call is TRBV10-1, the J call TRBJ2-3, with a weak D call TRBD1 (5 bases). This CDR3 contains 14 residues. The V gene's germline CDR1 is WNHNN and CDR2 SYGVQD (reference sequence). Trimming removed 0 bases at V and 9 bases at J, with 13 bases between. CDR3 protein: CASSESFGRATQYF. The CDR3 nucleotides are TGCGCCAGCAGTGAGTCTTTCGGCAGGGCAACGCAGTATTTT.

The chain is built from TRBV30 and TRBJ1-5; 7 bases agree with TRBD1. Germline lookup yields CDR1 GTSNPN and CDR2 SVGIG (reference sequence). The trim removed 4 bases at V and 5 bases at J, leaving 14 bases unmatched. CDR3 length: 16 amino acids. The CDR3 sequence: CAWKGDSQHGDQPQHF. In DNA, the CDR3 is TGTGCCTGGAAGGGGGACAGCCAACATGGAGATCAGCCCCAGCATTTT.

The rearrangement joins TRBV6-1 to TRBJ1-2, with D uncertain. This CDR3 contains 13 residues. Germline V gene data show CDR1 as MNHNS and CDR2 as SASEGT. V dropped 1 base and J dropped 4 bases, with 7 bases sitting between them. The CDR3 here is CASSEGEVYGYTF. The CDR3 DNA is TGTGCCAGCAGTGAAGGCGAGGTCTATGGCTACACCTTC.

This chain uses TRBV5-4 with TRBJ1-1; 8 bases line up with TRBD1. This CDR3 comprises 19 residues. The junction had 22 bases not matched to a gene; V was cut back by 2 bases and J by 7 bases. CDR1 and CDR2 from the germline V gene are SGHNT and YYREEE (reference sequence). The CDR3 protein is CASSFGTGQYLVRWGEAFF. CDR3 sequence (DNA): TGTGCCAGCAGCTTCGGGACAGGTCAATATTTAGTTCGGTGGGGTGAAGCTTTCTTT.

The chain links TRBV3-1 (or the pseudogene TRBV3-2) to TRBJ2-5; the match to TRBD2 covers 13 bases. Germline-derived CDR1 and CDR2 are LGHDT and YNNKEL (reference sequence). J was trimmed by 4 bases and V by 4 bases; bases with no gene match: 15. This CDR3 is 19 amino acids long. Here the CDR3 DNA reads TGTGCCAGCAGCCCCCCGTCACTAGCGGGGGGGCCTCAAGTAGAGACCCAGTACTTC. Translated: CASSPPSLAGGPQVETQYF.